This T cell receptor (beta chain) was sequenced during a study of T-cell memory formation after mild COVID-19. On the study more broadly: In these data, TCR clusters were largely donor specific. Whole-study findings and limits: Second-wave clones peaking on day 37 lacked confirmed SARS-CoV-2 specificity. Clones that got smaller from day 15 to 85 had even CD4/CD8, while clones growing later tipped toward CD4+. CD4+ contracting clones were found mainly in CM and EM, and CD8+ ones in EMRA.

On this clonotype: Its antigen is not known.

TCRdb processed the 5' RACE reads anew with MiXCR; each CDR3 protein has one entry. The sample lists about half a million distinct CDR3 sequences; roughly 18% were seen once. The TCR was taken from an adult woman who had mild COVID-19 (a few samples of this study predate the infection). Cell type and time point are not known. Sequencing was performed on PBMCs or a T cell subset sorted from them (not recorded which).

CDR3 sequence: CASTNSLYEQYF. In DNA form, the CDR3 reads TGTGCCAGCACCAATTCCCTCTACGAGCAGTACTTC. This chain links TRBV7-2 with TRBJ2-7; D unclear. This CDR3 contains 12 residues. CDR1 SGHTA and CDR2 FQGNSA come from the germline V gene. V was shortened by 7 bases and J by 3 bases, with 10 bases between the two germline ends.